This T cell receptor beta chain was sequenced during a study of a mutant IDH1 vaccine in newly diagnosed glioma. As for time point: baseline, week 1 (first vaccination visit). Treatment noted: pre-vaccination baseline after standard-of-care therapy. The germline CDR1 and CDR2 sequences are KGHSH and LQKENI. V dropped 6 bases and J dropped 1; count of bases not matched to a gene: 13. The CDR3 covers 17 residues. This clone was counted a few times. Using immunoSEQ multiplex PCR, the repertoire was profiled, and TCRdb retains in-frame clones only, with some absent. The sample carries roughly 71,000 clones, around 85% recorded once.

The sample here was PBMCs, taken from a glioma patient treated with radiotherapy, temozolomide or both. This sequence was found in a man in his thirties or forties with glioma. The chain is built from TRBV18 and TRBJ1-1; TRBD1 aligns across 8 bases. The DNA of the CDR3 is TGTGCCAGCTCCCCTCGGACAGGGCCAACACCGAACACTGAAGCTTTCTTT. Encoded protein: CASSPRTGPTPNTEAFF.